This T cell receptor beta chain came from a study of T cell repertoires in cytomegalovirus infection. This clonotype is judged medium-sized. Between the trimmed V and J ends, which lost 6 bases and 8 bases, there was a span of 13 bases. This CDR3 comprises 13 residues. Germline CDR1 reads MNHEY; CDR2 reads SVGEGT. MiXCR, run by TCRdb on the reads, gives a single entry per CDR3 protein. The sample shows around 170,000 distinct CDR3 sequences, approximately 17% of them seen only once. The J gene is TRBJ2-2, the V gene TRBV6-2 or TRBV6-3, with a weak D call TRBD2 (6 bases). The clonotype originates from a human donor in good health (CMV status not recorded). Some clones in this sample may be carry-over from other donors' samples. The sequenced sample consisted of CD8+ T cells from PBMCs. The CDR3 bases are TGTGCCAGCAGATGGGGACTCGGAGGGGAGCTGTTTTTT. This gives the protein CASRWGLGGELFF.